These 20 T cell receptor beta chains were all obtained from the same sample, sequenced in a study of blood T cell repertoires in COVID-19. Here immunoSEQ multiplex PCR was the method, and the copy in TCRdb shows in-frame clones only, minus some. The sample shows under 150,000 clones, about three quarters of them seen only once. Sequenced sample: peripheral blood. These TCRs come from an older man with acute or convalescent COVID-19.

This clone turned up a few times. V usage is TRBV7-6 and J usage is TRBJ2-7, with D perhaps TRBD1 (5 bases). This CDR3 has 15 residues. V shed 4 bases and J shed 0 bases, with 13 bases lying between them. Looked up from germline, CDR1 is SGHVS and CDR2 is FNYEAQ. The CDR3 is CASSSETAISYEQYF. The CDR3 DNA reads as TGTGCCAGCAGCTCCGAGACAGCGATCTCCTACGAGCAGTACTTC.

This chain joins TRBV7-2 and TRBJ2-7; D remains ambiguous. Trimming stripped 5 bases from V and 5 bases from J, with 13 bases between. This CDR3 is 13 amino acids long. CDR1 is SGHTA, CDR2 FQGNSA, per germline. The CDR3 here is CASSRNWANEQYF. The CDR3 DNA follows: TGTGCCAGCAGCCGGAACTGGGCTAACGAGCAGTACTTC.

This clone was observed a handful of times. The V call is TRBV28, the J call TRBJ2-7; maybe TRBD2 (5 bases). Trimming shortened V by 2 bases and J by 7 bases, and 12 bases separated the two germline ends. Germline values: CDR1 MDHEN, CDR2 SYDVKM. The CDR3 has 13 amino acids. CDR3 residues: CASSLPGLGEQYF. For the CDR3, the DNA is TGTGCCAGCAGTTTACCGGGATTAGGGGAGCAGTACTTC.

The V call is TRBV6-2 or TRBV6-3, the J call TRBJ1-5, with D maybe TRBD1 (5 bases). V lost 6 bases, J lost 6 bases, and 15 bases lay in between. The CDR3 is 14 residues long. Germline loops: CDR1 MNHEY, CDR2 SVGEGT. CDR3 bases: TGTGCCAGCAGCCTTCTTCGAAGGGGTCAGCCCCAGCATTTT. It specifies CASSLLRRGQPQHF.

The gene calls are TRBV2 and TRBJ1-5; weak D call: TRBD1 (5 bases). The V and J ends lost 6 bases and 7 bases respectively, with 7 bases between them. CDR1 SNHLY and CDR2 FYNNEI come from the germline V gene. This CDR3 has 11 residues. The CDR3 DNA follows: TGTGCCAGCAGGGGGGGGCAGCCCCAGCATTTT. It specifies CASRGGQPQHF.

The V call is TRBV11-2, the J call TRBJ1-3, with D possibly being TRBD1 (5 bases). The CDR3 contains 13 residues. Germline lookup yields CDR1 SGHAT and CDR2 FQNNGV. Trimming removed 1 base at V and 4 bases at J, with 5 bases between. CDR3 loop: CASSLGGGNTIYF. The DNA of the CDR3 is TGTGCCAGCAGCTTAGGGGGCGGAAACACCATATATTTT.

The chain has TRBV5-1 and TRBJ2-5; D gene ambiguous. Trimming removed 2 bases from V and 2 bases from J, with 7 bases in between. CDR3 length equals 13 residues. Germline V CDR1 and CDR2: SGHRS, YFSETQ. CDR3 nucleotide sequence: TGCGCCAGCAGCTTCCGCAGTCAAGAGACCCAGTACTTC. Amino acid sequence: CASSFRSQETQYF.

The V and J genes are TRBV19 and TRBJ2-3, with 8 positions matching TRBD1. The CDR3 loop spans 16 amino acids. V was pared by 3 bases and J by 4 bases, with 9 bases of the junction left unmatched. Germline CDR1 LNHDA, CDR2 SQIVND (reference sequence). CDR3 coding DNA: TGTGCCAGTAGTATCCCCGGACAGGGCTCGGCAGATACGCAGTATTTT. Residues: CASSIPGQGSADTQYF.

CDR3 residues: CASSVGGSGGAWEQFF. The CDR3, as DNA: TGTGCCAGCAGCGTAGGAGGTAGCGGGGGGGCGTGGGAGCAGTTCTTC. The chain is built from TRBV9 and TRBJ2-1; 11 bases map to TRBD2. V lost 0 bases and J lost 10; bases outside the gene matches: 9. CDR3 length: 16 residues. Per the germline V gene, CDR1 is SGDLS and CDR2 is YYNGEE. Based on the CDR3 plus reference TRBV9 and TRBJ2-1, the full variable domain is DSGVTQTPKHLITATGQRVTLRCSPRSGDLSVYWYQQSLDQGLQFLIQYYNGEERAKGNILERFSAQQFPDLHSELNLSSLELGDSALYFCASSVGGSGGAWEQFFGPGTRLTVL.

Worth noting for this clone: A junction end diverges from the germline sequence, so it may reflect a read error. This chain uses TRBV7-7 with TRBJ2-5; TRBD2 might be the D (6 bases). Germline CDR1 and CDR2: SSHAT and FNYEAQ (reference sequence). The CDR3 runs 14 residues. The CDR3 spells CASSLAGSQETQYF. The CDR3 bases are TGTGCTAGCAGCCTGGCGGGGTCCCAAGAGACCCAGTACTTC.

This chain joins TRBV28 and TRBJ1-2; D gene unclear. Per the germline V gene, CDR1 is MDHEN and CDR2 is SYDVKM. The length of the CDR3 is 13 residues. Trimming took 2 bases from V and 7 from J, leaving 11 bases between them. CDR3 sequence (DNA): TGTGCCAGCAGTTTAGGCCTCTCGTCTGGCTACACCTTC. Translation gives CASSLGLSSGYTF.

This clone has just one count. The chain joins TRBV6-5 to TRBJ2-1; 8 bases match TRBD1. From germline, CDR1 is MNHEY and CDR2 SVGAGI. This CDR3 is 15 amino acids long. The junction had 5 bases not matched to a gene; V was cut back by 2 bases and J by 5 bases. The CDR3 is CASSYGQGYHNEQFF. CDR3 nucleotides: TGTGCCAGCAGTTACGGACAGGGATACCACAATGAGCAGTTCTTC.

The chain links TRBV15 to TRBJ2-1; TRBD2 might be the D (7 bases). The CDR3 runs 18 residues. The germline gives CDR1 LNHNV, CDR2 YYDKDF (reference sequence). Trimming cost V 6 bases and J 2 bases, with 23 bases left between them. The CDR3 is CATRDGRGESYAYNEQFF. CDR3 nucleotides: TGTGCCACCAGAGATGGGAGGGGGGAAAGTTATGCCTACAATGAGCAGTTCTTC.

In its sample, this clone was seen a few times. The chain employs TRBV25-1 and TRBJ2-7; no reliable D call. V lost 8 bases and J lost 1, with 12 bases in between. The V gene's germline CDR1 is MGHDK and CDR2 SYGVNS. This CDR3 has 13 residues. The CDR3 DNA is TGTGCCAGCGGTAGTGAGGTTTCCTACGAGCAGTACTTC. Protein sequence: CASGSEVSYEQYF.

The CDR3 coding sequence is TGCGCCAGCAGGGGGGGACAGGGAGTCCACGAGCAGTACTTC. It is translated as CASRGGQGVHEQYF. The chain recombines TRBV10-1 with TRBJ2-7, with TRBD1 identical over 9 bases. J gave up 5 bases and V 6 bases, and 8 bases lay outside the gene matches. The CDR3 totals 14 residues. Germline V gene sequence: CDR1 WNHNN, CDR2 SYGVQD (reference sequence).

CDR3 nucleotides: TGTGCCAGTAGTTATCGAACTAGCGGGGGGGCCTTCGGTGAGACCCAGTACTTC. It specifies CASSYRTSGGAFGETQYF. The chain employs TRBV19 and TRBJ2-5; 13 positions match TRBD2. V lost 5 bases to trimming and J lost 5 bases; unmatched junction nucleotides: 14. The CDR3 is 18 residues long. Per the germline V gene, CDR1 is LNHDA and CDR2 is SQIVND (reference sequence).

This clone was counted a few times. The chain uses TRBV9 and TRBJ1-2, with a possible D match to TRBD1 (6 bases). V was trimmed by 4 bases and J by 2 bases, leaving 15 bases between them. The CDR3 is made up of 15 amino acids. The germline V gene encodes CDR1 SGDLS and CDR2 YYNGEE. The CDR3 region has the DNA TGTGCCAGCAGCCCTGTACAGGGAACCAACTATGGCTACACCTTC. The encoded protein is CASSPVQGTNYGYTF.

This chain links TRBV20-1 with TRBJ2-7; 7 bases match TRBD1. The CDR3 is made up of 15 amino acids. Germline CDR1 is DFQATT and CDR2 is SNEGSKA (reference sequence). V shed 3 bases and J 1 base; nucleotides not matched to a gene: 9. The CDR3 nucleotides read TGCAGTGCTAGTCATATCGACAGGGCGTCCTACGAGCAGTACTTC. Protein sequence: CSASHIDRASYEQYF.

The chain is built from TRBV7-2 and TRBJ2-1, with D possibly matching TRBD2 (6 bases). Deletions cut 1 base from V and 8 bases from J, with 9 bases between. The CDR3 is 13 residues long. Germline CDR1 SGHTA, CDR2 FQGNSA. The CDR3 is CASSLVREDEQFF. In DNA, the CDR3 is TGTGCCAGCAGCTTAGTAAGGGAGGATGAGCAGTTCTTC.

The rearrangement joins TRBV2 to TRBJ2-7, with 8 nucleotides matching TRBD1. The CDR3 sequence is 14 residues long. Trimming took 6 bases from V and 3 from J; bases not matched to a gene: 7. Per the germline V gene, CDR1 is SNHLY and CDR2 is FYNNEI. The CDR3 region is CASRVQGVSYEQYF. CDR3 DNA: TGTGCCAGCAGAGTACAGGGGGTTAGCTACGAGCAGTACTTC.